This T cell receptor beta chain was documented in a study of blood T cell repertoires in COVID-19 (TCRdb year 2020). About the study as a whole: Samples from collaborators originated in the United States, Italy and Spain and spanned both the acute and convalescent phases of COVID-19. The material from the prospective study consisted of cDNA or gDNA derived from T cells, B-cell-depleted T cells, or PBMCs. The dataset comprised deeply sampled blood TCRbeta repertoires from subjects exposed to, actively infected with, or recovered from COVID-19. The repertoires were released in a freely available public database meant as a resource for research on the immune response to SARS-CoV-2. Samples came from the ongoing ImmuneRACE study (first 160 participants) plus 1,254 subjects from 6 global collaborators. A de-identified subject ID, COVID-19 status, age in years and sex were almost always included in the sample metadata. Where available, HLA class I and class II types were obtained from metadata supplied by the sample provider rather than from assay-based typing. Points the paper makes about the study in general: Clinical and demographic metadata were provided uncurated, with the amount varying by source and participant.

TCRbeta CDR3 regions were amplified from genomic DNA using the immunoSEQ Assay, a bias-controlled multiplex PCR. The authors processed their data as follows. The number of nucleated cells in each sample was estimated by amplification of reference gene primers within the assay. To quantify the absolute abundance of each unique TCRbeta CDR3 rearrangement, sequence reads were collapsed and filtered. For each sample, productive Simpson clonality was calculated as the square root of Simpson's diversity index across productive rearrangements. TCRdb holds this immuneACCESS table with in-frame rearrangements only. Some clones are missing; in checked studies, unresolved V genes explain under half, and the rest has no known cause. V and J calls and clone size are copied from that table; D and trimming were computed from the DNA. This sample is represented by about 91,000 clones; roughly 91% of them were singletons. Of the sample, approximately 4.8% is held by the ten largest clones.

Whole blood was collected in K2EDTA tubes by collaborating institutions according to the institutions' own protocols. Collaborator samples were shipped for TCRbeta analysis as frozen whole blood, isolated PBMCs, or DNA extracted from either sample type. Concerning this clone: What this receptor recognizes is not known. No much larger clone exists at a distance of one base, and base qualities are not known.

Compared with germline, V lacks 4 bases and J lacks 8 bases; bases without a gene match: 6. CDR1 and CDR2, per the germline V gene, are SGHDT and YYEEEE. There are 14 amino acids in the CDR3, from cysteine to phenylalanine inclusive. Just CDR3 DNA is preserved here, 42 bases in frame from base 1. Specimen: peripheral blood. This TCR was recovered from a woman aged 80 or over with active COVID-19. This receptor chain uses TRBV5-6 and TRBJ1-6; TRBD1 fits 7 bases in the junction. The sequenced DNA is TGTGCCAGCAGCCGGAGGGGGCTATATTCACCCCTCCACTTT. Its product reads: CASSRRGLYSPLHF.